This TCR beta chain was obtained from a study of PD-1 blockade in classical Hodgkin lymphoma. Study in general: Patients in the cohort were put on intravenous nivolumab, 3 mg/kg every 2 weeks.

After autologous stem cell transplantation all patients relapsed, and prior brentuximab vedotin exposure differed between cohorts. TCRdb keeps only in-frame clones here, not all; method: immunoSEQ multiplex PCR. The table has roughly 42,000 clones, 76% seen once. The sequence was collected from a human donor with classical Hodgkin lymphoma. The sequencing used peripheral blood mononuclear cells (PBMCs), collected at baseline.

CDR3 sequence reads: CASTGGGANTGELFF. The CDR3, as DNA: TGTGCCAGTACCGGAGGGGGGGCTAACACCGGGGAGCTGTTTTTT. The V call is TRBV19, the J call TRBJ2-2, with D possibly being TRBD2 (7 bases). The V end was cut by 7 bases, the J end by 2 bases, with 14 bases between. Germline CDR1 reads LNHDA; CDR2 reads SQIVND (reference sequence). This CDR3 region has 15 residues.